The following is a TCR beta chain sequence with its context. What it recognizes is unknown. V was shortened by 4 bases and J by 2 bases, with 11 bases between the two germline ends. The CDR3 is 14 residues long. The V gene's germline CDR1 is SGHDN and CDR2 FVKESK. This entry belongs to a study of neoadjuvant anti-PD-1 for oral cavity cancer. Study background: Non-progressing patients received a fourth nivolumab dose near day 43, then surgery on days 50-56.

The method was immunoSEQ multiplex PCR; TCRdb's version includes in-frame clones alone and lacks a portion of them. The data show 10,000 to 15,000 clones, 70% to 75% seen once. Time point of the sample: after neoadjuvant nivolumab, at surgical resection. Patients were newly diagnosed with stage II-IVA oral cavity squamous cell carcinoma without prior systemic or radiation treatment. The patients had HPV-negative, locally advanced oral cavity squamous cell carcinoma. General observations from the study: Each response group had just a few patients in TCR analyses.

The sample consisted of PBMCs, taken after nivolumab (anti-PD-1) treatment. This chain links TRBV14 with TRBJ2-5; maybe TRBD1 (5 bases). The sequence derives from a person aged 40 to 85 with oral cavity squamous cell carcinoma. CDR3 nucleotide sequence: TGTGCCAGCAGCCTGACAGTGGGACAAGAGACCCAGTACTTC. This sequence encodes CASSLTVGQETQYF.